The present entry profiles one T cell receptor beta chain with its context. Its antigen has not been determined. No base-level quality is on record; no much larger clone is a single base apart. The data derive from a study of shared clonotypes between healthy human individuals (dated by TCRdb to the early 2020s). A note on the overall study: The cohort included a few men and two women between 18 and 49 years of age. The study deeply sequenced blood TCR repertoires of several healthy adults to estimate repertoire size and the extent of clonotype sharing between individuals. To increase sequencing depth and limit assay-specific biases, different laboratories used diverse techniques to prepare libraries and sequence TCR repertoires. For each donor, CD4 naive and CD4 memory were each run on three plates, CD8 naive on two plates, and CD8 memory on one plate. Leukapheresis yielded between about 0.8 and 9.5 billion PBMCs per donor. General findings and caveats noted by the study authors: Compared with non-shared clonotypes, the clonotypes found in all four sorted-subset donors had higher generation probabilities. Rarefaction of sorted-subset datasets indicated incomplete sequencing despite the large sequencing depth. Pairwise subsampling indicated that sequencing depth was expected to affect the degree of clonotype sharing among donors. Sampling was limited to blood, and TCR repertoires in tissue likely differ from TCR repertoires in blood. Because the study included only a small number of donors, the genetic and exposure-history diversity represented was limited. When a few donors were compared, the shared fraction of clonotypes was about 5% for naive CD4, 3.5% to 4% for naive CD8, about 2.5% for memory CD4, and less than 0.45% for memory CD8. Naive subsets generally had larger estimated clonotype richness than memory subsets did.

Healthy HIV-negative adults with no recently reported acute infections or vaccinations were included as donors. Only Caucasian adults living in Nashville, Tennessee, USA were represented among the donors. Magnetic negative selection was used to enrich CD4+ T cells, after which naive cells were positively selected on CD45RA and the negative fraction became the memory subset. After blood collection by leukapheresis, PBMCs were isolated using Ficoll-Histopaque density gradient centrifugation and then cryopreserved in the vapor phase of liquid nitrogen. Analytical flow cytometry was used to check the purity and quantity of every magnetically sorted T cell population. Each sorted fraction had its genomic DNA isolated and then quantified by UV absorbance on a Nanodrop 2000c. Using the deep immunoSEQ assay, multiplex PCR amplified TCR CDR3 regions from genomic DNA. For each cell subset, the extracted genomic DNA was distributed evenly across all wells of several immunoSEQ 96-well plates, and each plate served as one replicate. For sorted subsets, each replicate PCR was loaded with approximately 200 ng genomic DNA, equivalent to roughly 30,000 T cell genomes. Purified libraries were quantified with a Qubit 3.0 fluorometer, sized on a Bioanalyzer 2100, and re-quantified with the KAPA Library Quantification kit. A separate single-read 150-cycle Illumina NextSeq 550 flow cell was used to sequence each immunoSEQ 96-well plate. In the source study's methods: The immunoSEQ output contained only junctional sequences without quality scores, so filtering could not match that applied to full-length reads. Sequences were annotated with PyIR, a Python wrapper for IgBLAST v1.9, and V/J genes and CDR3 were assigned using IMGT germline references. Reads with weak V/J assignments (E-value above 1e-6), missing CDR3, stop codons, out-of-frame junctions, or ambiguous translated residues were removed. V3J clonotypes were defined as sequences sharing the same inferred V gene, J gene, and CDR3 amino acid sequence. The percentage overlap between two repertoires was calculated by dividing the number of shared unique clonotypes by the size of the smaller repertoire. Repertoire richness was assessed with RTK rarefaction, the Chao1 estimator, and Recon v2.1 estimates of unobserved clonotypes. Generation probabilities were computed with OLGA for all TCRbeta clonotypes obtained by the gDNA method from several donors. The immuneACCESS repertoire file appears here via TCRdb, limited to in-frame rearrangements. These files lack a portion of the clones; in checked studies, under half of the deficit traces to unresolved V genes, and the cause of the others is not known. V and J calls and clone size follow that table, whereas D and trimming were derived from the DNA. The sample table lists more than 2,000,000 clones, roughly nine tenths of them with a count of one. The biggest ten clones account for roughly 0.14% of the sample.

Relative to germline, V is 4 bases shorter and J is 0 bases shorter, with 11 bases between their ends. CDR1 and CDR2 (LNHDA, SQIVND) derive from the germline V gene (reference sequence). CDR3 length: 15 amino acids, cysteine to phenylalanine. Only CDR3 DNA is held: 45 bases, read in frame from base 1. The chain joins TRBV19 to TRBJ2-3; a tentative D call is TRBD2 (7 bases match). The TCR sequence derives from a young man in good health. Sequencing was carried out using naive CD4+ T cells sorted from blood. The cell subset or site label, as the study defines it: CD45RA+ positively selected. The nucleotide sequence is given as TGTGCCAGTAGTAGGGCGGGGGCTAGCACAGATACGCAGTATTTT. The resulting protein is CASSRAGASTDTQYF.